The source of this T cell receptor beta chain is a study of Ad26.COV2.S vaccination and SARS-CoV-2 variants. Study results and caveats: Placebo recipients showed lower spike-specific TCR breadth than vaccinees. For non-spike TCRs, breadth in vaccine recipients resembled that in placebo recipients. Responses of spike-specific T cells (both CD8+ and CD4+) reportedly showed substantial breadth after vaccination.

Treatment denoted: some 20 received Ad26.COV2.S at low or high dose, single or two shots; five or six received placebo; per-sample allocation not given. Specimens were obtained on day 63 following the first vaccine or placebo injection. The administered vaccine (an Ad26 vector) expressed Wuhan-strain SARS-CoV-2 spike. TCRdb's copy holds only in-frame clones and misses some; the assay was immunoSEQ multiplex PCR. The table shows approximately 300,000 clones, with 86% occurring only once. Points on this clone: Its specificity is not known.

V dropped 9 bases and J dropped 6 bases, with 6 bases sitting between them. The CDR3 consists of 10 residues. The germline V gene encodes CDR1 WNHNN and CDR2 SYGVQD (reference sequence). Specimen: peripheral blood, collected in a trial of Ad26.COV2.S vaccine versus placebo. The chain is built from TRBV10-1 and TRBJ1-5; D gene ambiguous. The sequence derives from a person aged 18-60 years who received the Ad26.COV2.S COVID-19 vaccine or a placebo. CDR3 sequence reads: CARGCQPQHF. DNA of the CDR3: TGCGCCAGGGGTTGTCAGCCCCAGCATTTT.